The subject of this entry is one TCR beta chain. The data were obtained in a study of shared clonotypes between healthy human individuals. Germline V gene sequence: CDR1 LNHDA, CDR2 SQIVND (reference sequence). With 2 bases clipped from V and 9 bases from J, the junction kept 4 bases outside the gene matches. This CDR3 region has 14 residues. A CD45RA+ naive subset and a CD45RA-negative memory subset were split from CD4+ cells. Method: immunoSEQ multiplex PCR; TCRdb's copy keeps in-frame clones and lacks some. The sample lists 850,000 to 1,200,000 clones, about 74% seen once, with roughly 1.5% in the top ten.

Source material: memory CD4+ T cells sorted from blood. The sample's subset: CD45RA-negative fraction. The rearrangement joins TRBV19 to TRBJ1-6; 7 bases fit TRBD1. This clonotype was obtained from a man between 18 and 35 years old in good health. The CDR3 sequence: CASSITGDGSPLHF. In nucleotides, the CDR3 is TGTGCCAGTAGTATAACAGGGGATGGTTCACCCCTCCACTTT.